The 16 T cell receptor beta chains in this list originate from one sample, sequenced in a study of CD8 T cells in ankylosing spondylitis. One entry per CDR3 protein, called by TCRdb with MiXCR from the 5' RACE reads. The sample holds 180,000 or so distinct CDR3 sequences; around 10% are singletons and the top ten take 25% to 35%. The sequenced material came from blood, either unsorted or a sorted T cell fraction (not recorded which). These receptors were collected from a male donor with ankylosing spondylitis or in good health (not recorded which).

This clonotype was seen only a few times. V gene TRBV11-2 combines with J gene TRBJ2-1; D remains ambiguous. V lost 2 bases and J 6 bases, leaving 8 bases between the germline ends. This CDR3 contains 13 residues. The germline CDR1 and CDR2 sequences are SGHAT and FQNNGV. The CDR3 loop is CASSLITGNEQFF. DNA of the CDR3: TGTGCCAGCAGCTTAATCACCGGCAATGAGCAGTTCTTC.

This clonotype was recorded at least ten times. The rearrangement joins TRBV2 to TRBJ2-1, with TRBD2 identical over 11 bases. The V and J ends lost 8 bases and 2 bases, in that order; junction bases with no gene match: 5. Looked up from germline, CDR1 is SNHLY and CDR2 is FYNNEI. The CDR3 consists of 15 residues. The CDR3 is CASYSGRETYNEQFF. The CDR3 region has the DNA TGTGCCAGCTATAGCGGGAGGGAGACCTACAATGAGCAGTTCTTC.

This clonotype has ten or more counts. The chain is built from TRBV28 and TRBJ1-6; D gene unclear. CDR3 length: 14 residues. The germline V gene encodes CDR1 MDHEN and CDR2 SYDVKM. V was pared by 8 bases and J by 7 bases, with 15 bases between. DNA for the CDR3: TGTGCCAGCCTTCCCACGGGGAGGAATTCACCCCTCCACTTT. Residues: CASLPTGRNSPLHF.

As regards this clonotype: A much larger clone lies one base from this, so it may be a read error. The V call is TRBV5-1, the J call TRBJ2-7; no firm D call. The CDR3 spans 11 residues. Germline CDR1 is SGHRS and CDR2 is YFSETQ. CDR3 protein: CASSSGYEQCF. The CDR3 nucleotides read TGCGCCAGCAGCTCGGGCTACGAGCAGTGCTTC.

This clonotype has a count of ten or more. This chain uses TRBV12-3 or TRBV12-4 with TRBJ2-2; D is unresolved. CDR3 size: 12 residues. Between the trimmed V and J ends, which lost 4 bases and 6 bases, there was a span of 6 bases. CDR3 DNA: TGTGCCAGCAGTTCCGCCCCCGGGGAGCTGTTTTTT. Protein product: CASSSAPGELFF.

The V and J genes are TRBV10-3 and TRBJ2-7, with D unresolved. Looked up from germline, CDR1 is ENHRY and CDR2 is SYGVKD. The CDR3 totals 12 residues. Trimming shortened V by 5 bases and J by 4 bases, and 9 bases separated the two germline ends. CDR3 sequence: CAISPTRYEQYF. CDR3 DNA sequence: TGTGCCATCAGTCCTACACGGTACGAGCAGTACTTC.

This clonotype was found many times. The gene calls are TRBV7-2 and TRBJ2-3, with D possibly called TRBD1 or TRBD2 (6 bases each). V lost 5 bases and J lost 5, with 14 bases in between. Germline loops: CDR1 SGHTA, CDR2 FQGNSA. The CDR3 runs to 14 residues. The CDR3 spells CASSLSGAVDTQYF. DNA for the CDR3: TGTGCCAGCAGCCTCTCGGGGGCCGTAGATACGCAGTATTTT.

This clonotype was observed many times. V is TRBV5-1 and J is TRBJ2-1; the D gene is possibly TRBD2 (6 bases). V shed 0 bases and J shed 6 bases, with 13 bases lying between them. Germline values: CDR1 SGHRS, CDR2 YFSETQ. CDR3 length: 15 residues. The CDR3 DNA follows: TGCGCCAGCAGCTTGGCCGGGGGAAATATCAATGAGCAGTTCTTC. It translates to CASSLAGGNINEQFF.

This clonotype has ten or more counts. The chain has TRBV27 and TRBJ2-1, with TRBD2 matching 8 bases. Germline CDR1 is MNHEY and CDR2 is SMNVEV (reference sequence). The junction had 11 bases not matched to a gene; V was cut back by 3 bases and J by 7 bases. CDR3 length: 16 amino acids. The chain's CDR3 is CASSFSLAGAGNEQFF. DNA for the CDR3: TGTGCCAGCAGTTTTAGCCTAGCGGGCGCCGGGAATGAGCAGTTCTTC.

This clonotype showed up many times. The chain is built from TRBV21-1 and TRBJ1-1; the D call of TRBD1 is as the table states it, not checked on the DNA. TRBV21-1 is shown as a pseudogene. The CDR3 totals 14 residues. CDR3 coding DNA: TGTGCCAGCAGCAAAGCGTCGGGGGACACTGAAGCTTTCTTT. Its translation is CASSKASGDTEAFF.

Regarding this clonotype: One end of the junction varies from germline; a read error may be responsible. This chain joins TRBV18 and TRBJ2-5; D call uncertain. This CDR3 spans 13 amino acids. In germline, CDR1 is KGHSH, CDR2 LQKENI. CDR3 sequence reads: CVSSPRKIGTQYF. DNA for the CDR3: TGTGTCAGCTCACCGAGGAAGATAGGGACCCAGTACTTC.

The sample holds many counts of this clonotype. The chain couples TRBV20-1 to TRBJ2-3, with D possibly TRBD2 on 7 matching bases. Trimming stripped 3 bases from V and 4 bases from J, with 20 bases between. The CDR3 has 16 amino acids. Germline V gives CDR1 DFQATT, CDR2 SNEGSKA (reference sequence). CDR3 sequence reads: CSASGGGGYGADTQYF. CDR3 sequence (DNA): TGCAGTGCTAGCGGCGGGGGCGGCTACGGGGCAGATACGCAGTATTTT.

This clonotype was detected a few times. V gene TRBV6-1 combines with J gene TRBJ1-1; D not certain. Trimming shortened V by 2 bases and J by 8 bases, and 12 bases separated the two germline ends. Germline lookup yields CDR1 MNHNS and CDR2 SASEGT. The CDR3 extends over 13 amino acids. This chain's CDR3 is CASSEYWQMEAFF. Written as DNA, the CDR3 is TGTGCCAGCAGTGAATATTGGCAGATGGAAGCTTTCTTT.

Only a few counts were recorded for this clonotype. Here the CDR3 reads CSASPSGQGTLSGNTIYF. CDR3 sequence (DNA): TGCAGTGCTAGCCCCTCTGGACAGGGCACGCTCTCTGGAAACACCATATATTTT. The chain uses TRBV20-1 and TRBJ1-3; TRBD1 matches at 8 bases. V shed 3 bases and J 0 bases; nucleotides not matched to a gene: 13. The CDR3 spans 18 residues. In germline, CDR1 is DFQATT, CDR2 SNEGSKA (reference sequence).

This chain uses TRBV25-1 with TRBJ2-1; D may correspond to TRBD1 or TRBD2 (6 bases each). CDR1 and CDR2 from the germline V gene are MGHDK and SYGVNS. The CDR3 runs 14 residues. V was trimmed by 7 bases and J by 5 bases, leaving 15 bases between them. The chain's CDR3 is CASNEGGPDNEQFF. As DNA, the CDR3 is TGTGCCAGCAATGAGGGGGGCCCCGACAATGAGCAGTTCTTC.

This clonotype was picked up many times. The J gene is TRBJ2-3, the V gene TRBV10-3; TRBD2 might be the D (5 bases). V shed 6 bases and J shed 5 bases, with 15 bases lying between them. Germline CDR1 is ENHRY and CDR2 is SYGVKD. The CDR3 sequence is 14 residues long. CDR3 sequence reads: CAIRSDGGEDTQYF. CDR3 nucleotides: TGTGCCATCAGGAGCGACGGAGGTGAAGATACGCAGTATTTT.